One T cell receptor beta chain is described in this entry. Its antigen is as yet unknown. The data stem from a study of shared clonotypes between healthy human individuals. The study's findings and limits: Roughly 5% of naive CD4 clonotypes were common to several donors. Among donors, sharing of clonotypes was expected to be affected by sequencing depth. On the whole, naive subsets had larger estimated richness than memory subsets had.

The naive CD8 population came from CD45RO-negative cells selected for CCR7, without terminally differentiated effector memory CD45RA+ cells. Profiling relied on immunoSEQ multiplex PCR, and the TCRdb table lists in-frame clones only, not all of them. The table includes about 2,200,000 clones, 85% to 95% detected once. This CDR3 contains 16 residues. V lost 8 bases to trimming and J lost 2 bases, with 21 bases between them. CDR1 is MNHEY, CDR2 SMNVEV, per germline (reference sequence). This clonotype was sampled from a man aged 18 to 35 in good health. Some clones in this sample may be carry-over from other donors' samples. The specimen sequenced was naive CD8+ T cells from PBMCs. The rearrangement joins TRBV27 to TRBJ2-5; D is possibly TRBD2 (5 bases). The CDR3 bases are TGTGCCAGCTCTCAGGACTCCCGGTACCGACAAGAGACCCAGTACTTC. It specifies CASSQDSRYRQETQYF.